A selection of T cell receptor beta chains follows, all from one sample in a study of T cell repertoires in cytomegalovirus infection. Their specific antigens are unknown. In TCRdb, the reads were re-called with MiXCR into one record per CDR3 protein. The table has approximately 590,000 distinct CDR3 sequences, 40% seen once. Here the sequenced sample was cultured PBMCs, taken from culture after CMV antigen stimulation. These receptor sequences come from a human donor in good health (CMV status not recorded). Some clones in this sample may be carry-over from other donors' samples. Both conserved end residues are part of each CDR3. Fields, in order: clone size, V gene, J gene, D gene, CDR3 protein. D genes are given only for firm matches. Clone size is given for some rows only: seen once, a few or many times, or a class if the clone is expanded.

>many|TRBV7-2|TRBJ2-7|TRBD2
CASSPTSGGPYEQYF
>-|TRBV2|TRBJ1-4|TRBD1
CASSEGDSNEKLFF
>once|TRBV7-4|TRBJ2-3|-
CASSLAWGSSTDTQYF
>-|TRBV6-6|TRBJ1-5|-
CASSAPDISIDSNQPQHF
>few|TRBV5-3|TRBJ2-5|TRBD2
CASSLGGGKQETQYF
>few|TRBV11-2|TRBJ2-4|TRBD1
CASSYGTGERNIQYF
>-|TRBV5-1|TRBJ1-6|-
CASSLQSGESPLHF
>-|TRBV12-3/TRBV12-4|TRBJ1-1|-
CASSRPPGDTEAFF
>-|TRBV10-3|TRBJ2-5|TRBD2
CAISDLGTSEETQYF
>few|TRBV7-2|TRBJ1-2|-
CASSFGVNGYTF
>-|TRBV29-1|TRBJ2-5|-
CSVVMSSQETQYF
>-|TRBV4-3|TRBJ2-7|TRBD1
CASSPSTGVVFGYEQYF
>many|TRBV7-2|TRBJ2-1|TRBD2
CASSNQLAVPYNEQFF
>-|TRBV6-2/TRBV6-3|TRBJ2-3|TRBD2
CASRKLSGRAGTDTQYF
>-|TRBV3-1|TRBJ1-2|-
CASSQQIYYGYTF